What follows describes a single T cell receptor beta chain. This clonotype showed up many times. Its binding antigen is unknown. No qualities accompany the bases; no much larger clone lies one base away. Ends trimmed: V by 7 bases, J by 2 bases; bases unmatched to a gene: 14. The germline V gene encodes CDR1 MNHEY and CDR2 SVGAGI. The CDR3 runs 16 amino acids, cysteine and phenylalanine included. The retained sequence is limited to the CDR3, 48 bases, with the frame set at the first base. Library preparation employed PCR. Sequencing was performed on a NextSeq 500. Preparation of bulk TCR libraries followed a previously described approach, with the TCR primers listed in Table S5. Purification of total RNA was performed with the Qiagen AllPrep DNA/RNA kit. Before analysis, reads from multiple sequencing runs of one library were combined. From the authors' description of their analysis: Reads were retained only if the reads had an exact TCR constant sequence, and the retained reads were trimmed to 150 nt and grouped according to their 12-nt molecular barcodes. Reads in each barcode group were sub-clustered using a 15% Levenshtein threshold, and a quality-weighted consensus sequence was built for each RNA molecule. Non-functional sequences were filtered out, along with any lower-count sequence sitting one edit away from another sequence. Based on a fit of two negative binomial distributions, barcode sub-clusters having less than 20% of the maximum read count were discarded. The public reads were run again by TCRdb, first through fastp at Q25 and then through MiXCR, and only productive beta chains were kept. Entries are consolidated by CDR3 protein sequence, retaining the most common genes and DNA. TCRdb, rather than the study authors, made the V and J calls. For this sample there are approximately 500,000 distinct CDR3 sequences; around 23% appear just once. Around 0.79% of the sample is in the top ten clones.

This record belongs to a study of molecular identifiers for immune sequencing clone quantification (dated by TCRdb to 2016 to 2019). The study in broad terms: In a replicate experiment, RNA from about 19,000 or 110,000 naive CD8 T cells was split into five aliquots, four of which were sequenced. This methods study used CD8 T cells to benchmark TCR RNA copy counting and molecular-identifier clustering-based TCR repertoire sequencing (MIDCIRS). General findings and caveats noted by the study authors: Spiked-in Jurkat TCR RNA equal to a single cell's worth was reported to be detectable even within 1,100,000 naive CD8 T cells. In CMV-specific effector cells, clones with more than 20 RNA copies contained over 98% of molecules, whereas in naive cells such clones contained under 1% of molecules. Highly expanded clone sizes could be underestimated because identical TCR molecules may share a barcode. When barcode sub-clustering was omitted, TCR diversity was inflated by chimeric consensus sequences, with chimeras reaching as high as 47%. About 3 recovered TCR RNA copies per cell were obtained by modeling, versus approximately 10 by digital PCR, implying a capture efficiency of about 30%. Spiked-in Jurkat TCR RNA (10 copies' worth), which is not part of the donor repertoire, was contained in the naive libraries.

Libraries of naive CD8 T cells were built from approximately 20,000 to 980,000 sorted cells, with 10%, 30% or 50% of the purified RNA used. Naive CD8 T cells, defined as CD8+CD4-CCR7+CD45RA+, were FACS-sorted into RLT Plus buffer on a BD FACSAria II. To test detection sensitivity, Jurkat RNA equivalent to about eleven TCR copies was spiked into samples of roughly 20,000-1,000,000 naive CD8 T cells. CD8 T cells were enriched with RosetteSep CD8+ T Cell Enrichment Cocktail and Ficoll-Paque, followed by ACK red cell lysis. The TCR originated in a human donor in good health. Some libraries in this study had Jurkat cell RNA spiked in. The chain employs TRBV6-5 and TRBJ2-7; a stretch of 7 junction bases matches TRBD1. Sequenced: naive CD8+ T cells from blood, with Jurkat cell RNA spiked in. The meaning of the sample's cell subset or site label: FACS-sorted CD8+CD4-CCR7+CD45RA+ naive T cells. The CDR3 has the sequence CASNAQLPTGAYEQYF. The sequence in DNA is TGTGCCAGCAACGCACAGTTACCTACAGGGGCCTACGAGCAGTACTTC.